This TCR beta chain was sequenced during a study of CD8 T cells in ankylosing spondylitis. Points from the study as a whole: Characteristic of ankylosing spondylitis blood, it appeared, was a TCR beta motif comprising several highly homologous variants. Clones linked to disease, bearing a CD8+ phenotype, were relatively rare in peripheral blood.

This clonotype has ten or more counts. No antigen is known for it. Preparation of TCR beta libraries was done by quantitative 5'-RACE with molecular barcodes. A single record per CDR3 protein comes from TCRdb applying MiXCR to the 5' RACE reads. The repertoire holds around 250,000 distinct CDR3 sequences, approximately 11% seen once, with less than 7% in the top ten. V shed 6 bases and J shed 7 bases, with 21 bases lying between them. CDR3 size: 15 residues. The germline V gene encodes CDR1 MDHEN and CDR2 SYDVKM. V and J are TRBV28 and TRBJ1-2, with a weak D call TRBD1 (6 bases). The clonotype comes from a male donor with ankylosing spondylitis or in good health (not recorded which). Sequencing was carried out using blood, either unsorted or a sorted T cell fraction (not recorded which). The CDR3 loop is CASSPVLWGGGGYTF. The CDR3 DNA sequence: TGTGCCAGCAGCCCCGTACTTTGGGGGGGCGGTGGCTACACCTTC.